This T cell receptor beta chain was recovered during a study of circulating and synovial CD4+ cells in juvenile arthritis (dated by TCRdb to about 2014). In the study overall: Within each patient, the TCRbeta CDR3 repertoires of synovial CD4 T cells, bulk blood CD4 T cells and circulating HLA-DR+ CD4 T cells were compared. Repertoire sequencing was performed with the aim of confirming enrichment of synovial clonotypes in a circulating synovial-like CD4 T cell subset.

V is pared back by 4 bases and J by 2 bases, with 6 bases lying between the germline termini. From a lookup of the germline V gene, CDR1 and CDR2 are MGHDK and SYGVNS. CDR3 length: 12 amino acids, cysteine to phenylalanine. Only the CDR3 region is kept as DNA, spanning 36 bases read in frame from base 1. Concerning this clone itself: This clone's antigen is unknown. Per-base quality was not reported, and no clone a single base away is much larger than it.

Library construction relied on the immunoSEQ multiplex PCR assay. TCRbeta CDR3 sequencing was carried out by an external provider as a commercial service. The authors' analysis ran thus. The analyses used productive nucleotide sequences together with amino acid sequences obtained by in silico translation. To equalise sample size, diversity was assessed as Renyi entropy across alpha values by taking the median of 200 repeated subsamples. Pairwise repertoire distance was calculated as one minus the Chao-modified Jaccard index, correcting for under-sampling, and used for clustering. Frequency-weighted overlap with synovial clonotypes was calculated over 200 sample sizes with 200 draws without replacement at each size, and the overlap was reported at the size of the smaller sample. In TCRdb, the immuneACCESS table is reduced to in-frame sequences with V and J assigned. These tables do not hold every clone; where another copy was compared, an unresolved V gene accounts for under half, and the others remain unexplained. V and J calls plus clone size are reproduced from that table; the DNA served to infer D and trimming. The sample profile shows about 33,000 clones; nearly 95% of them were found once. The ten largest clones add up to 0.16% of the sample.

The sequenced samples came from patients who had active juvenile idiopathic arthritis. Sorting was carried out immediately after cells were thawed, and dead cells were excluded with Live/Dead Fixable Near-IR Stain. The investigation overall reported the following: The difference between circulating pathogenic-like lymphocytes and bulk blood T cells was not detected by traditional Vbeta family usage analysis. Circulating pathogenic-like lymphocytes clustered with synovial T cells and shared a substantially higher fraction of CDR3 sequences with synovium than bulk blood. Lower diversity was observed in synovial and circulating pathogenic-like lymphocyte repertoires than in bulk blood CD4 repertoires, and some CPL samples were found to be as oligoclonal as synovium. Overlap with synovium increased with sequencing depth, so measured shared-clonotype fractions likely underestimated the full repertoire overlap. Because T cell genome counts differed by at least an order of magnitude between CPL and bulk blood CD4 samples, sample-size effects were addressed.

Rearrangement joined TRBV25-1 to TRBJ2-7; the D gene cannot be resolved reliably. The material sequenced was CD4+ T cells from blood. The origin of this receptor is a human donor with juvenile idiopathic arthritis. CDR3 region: CASSGAAYEQYF. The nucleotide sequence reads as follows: TGTGCCAGCAGTGGGGCTGCCTACGAGCAGTACTTC.